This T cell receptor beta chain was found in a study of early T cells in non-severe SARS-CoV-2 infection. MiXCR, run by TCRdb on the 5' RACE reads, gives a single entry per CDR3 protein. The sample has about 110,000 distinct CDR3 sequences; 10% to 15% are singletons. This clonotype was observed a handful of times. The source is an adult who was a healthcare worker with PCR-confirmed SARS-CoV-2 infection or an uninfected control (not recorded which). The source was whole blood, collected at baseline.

The CDR3 reads CASRPGLFTPTDTQYF. CDR3 sequence (DNA): TGCGCCAGCAGACCGGGACTCTTTACGCCCACAGATACGCAGTATTTT. The chain couples TRBV5-1 to TRBJ2-3; TRBD2 might be the D (6 bases). Trimming removed 5 bases at V and 2 bases at J, with 18 bases between. The CDR3 length is 16 residues. Germline CDR1 reads SGHRS; CDR2 reads YFSETQ.